The clone carrying this T cell receptor beta chain was picked up a small number of times. The antigen is unknown. The sample comes from a study of graft-versus-host responses after intestinal transplantation. Whole-study context: Transplant types were multivisceral, liver-intestinal, or isolated intestinal. The recipients all started with anti-thymocyte globulin induction and then took tacrolimus and steroids for 3 to 4 years.

The CDR3 extends over 13 amino acids. V lost 6 bases and J 3 bases, leaving 11 bases between the germline ends. From germline, CDR1 is MGHRA and CDR2 YSYEKL. Assay used: immunoSEQ multiplex PCR; TCRdb lists only in-frame clones, some missing. The sample has about 97,000 clones, over 75% seen once; the top ten hold 16%. Points from the study as a whole: In patients with graft-donor T cell macrochimerism, allograft graft-versus-host to host-versus-graft clonal ratios were high.

Specimen: PBMCs, collected about 450 days after intestinal transplant. The chain joins TRBV4-1 to TRBJ1-1; possible D gene TRBD1, 6 bases. The source is a human patient who received an intestinal transplant, so some T cells may come from the graft donor. In nucleotides, the CDR3 is TGCGCCAGCAGTAAGACAGGCGACACTGAAGCTTTCTTT. The encoded protein is CASSKTGDTEAFF.